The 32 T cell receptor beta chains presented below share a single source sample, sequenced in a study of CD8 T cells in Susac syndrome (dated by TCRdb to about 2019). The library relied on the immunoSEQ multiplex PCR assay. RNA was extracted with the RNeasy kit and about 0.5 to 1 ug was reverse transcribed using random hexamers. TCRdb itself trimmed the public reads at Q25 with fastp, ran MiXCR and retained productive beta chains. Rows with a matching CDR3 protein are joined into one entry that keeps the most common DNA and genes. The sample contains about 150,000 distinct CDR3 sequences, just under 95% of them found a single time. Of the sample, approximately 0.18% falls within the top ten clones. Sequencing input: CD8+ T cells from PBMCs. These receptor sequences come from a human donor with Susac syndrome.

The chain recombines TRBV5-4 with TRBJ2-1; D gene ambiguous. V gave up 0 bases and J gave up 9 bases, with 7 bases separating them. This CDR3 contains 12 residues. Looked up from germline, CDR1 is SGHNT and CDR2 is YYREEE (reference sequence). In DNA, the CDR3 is TGTGCCAGCAGCTTGGTCCCGCCTGAGCAGTTCTTC. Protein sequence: CASSLVPPEQFF.

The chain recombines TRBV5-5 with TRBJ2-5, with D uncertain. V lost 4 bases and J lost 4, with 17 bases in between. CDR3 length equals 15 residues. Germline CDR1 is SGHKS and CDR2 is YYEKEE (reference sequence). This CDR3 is CASSQVTVIGETQYF. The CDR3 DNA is TGTGCCAGCAGCCAGGTCACAGTGATAGGAGAGACCCAGTACTTC.

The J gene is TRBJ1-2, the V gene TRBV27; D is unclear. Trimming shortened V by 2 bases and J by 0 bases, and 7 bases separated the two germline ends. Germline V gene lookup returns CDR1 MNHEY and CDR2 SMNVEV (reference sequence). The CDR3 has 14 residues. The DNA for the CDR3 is TGTGCCAGCAGTTTAAAAGGAGCTAACTATGGCTACACCTTC. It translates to CASSLKGANYGYTF.

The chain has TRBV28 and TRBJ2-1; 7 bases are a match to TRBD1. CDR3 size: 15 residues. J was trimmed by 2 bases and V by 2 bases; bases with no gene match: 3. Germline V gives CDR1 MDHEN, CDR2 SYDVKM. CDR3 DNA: TGTGCCAGCAGTTTACTCCAGGGGGCCTACAATGAGCAGTTCTTC. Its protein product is CASSLLQGAYNEQFF.

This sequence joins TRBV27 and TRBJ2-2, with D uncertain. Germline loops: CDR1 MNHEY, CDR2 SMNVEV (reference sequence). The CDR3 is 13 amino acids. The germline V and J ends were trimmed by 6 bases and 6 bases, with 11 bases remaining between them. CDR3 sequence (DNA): TGTGCCAGCAGCCAAATAGACCCCGGGGAGCTGTTTTTT. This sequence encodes CASSQIDPGELFF.

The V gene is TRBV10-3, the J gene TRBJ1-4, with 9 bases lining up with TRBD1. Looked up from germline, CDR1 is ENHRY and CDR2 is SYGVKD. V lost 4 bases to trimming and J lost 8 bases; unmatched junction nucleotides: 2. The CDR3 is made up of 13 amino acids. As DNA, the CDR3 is TGTGCCATCAGTGGGACAGGGGTAGAAAAACTGTTTTTT. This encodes CAISGTGVEKLFF.

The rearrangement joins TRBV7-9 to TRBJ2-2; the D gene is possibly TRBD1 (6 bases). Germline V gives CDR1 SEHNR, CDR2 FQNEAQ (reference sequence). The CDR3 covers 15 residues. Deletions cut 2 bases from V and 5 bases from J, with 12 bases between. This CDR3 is CASSLQGPETGELFF. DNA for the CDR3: TGTGCCAGCAGCTTACAGGGGCCTGAGACCGGGGAGCTGTTTTTT. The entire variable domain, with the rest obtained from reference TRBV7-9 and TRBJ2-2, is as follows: DTGVSQNPRHKITKRGQNVTFRCDPISEHNRLYWYRQTLGQGPEFLTYFQNEAQLEKSRLLSDRFSAERPKGSFSTLEIQRTEQGDSAMYLCASSLQGPETGELFFGEGSRLTVL.

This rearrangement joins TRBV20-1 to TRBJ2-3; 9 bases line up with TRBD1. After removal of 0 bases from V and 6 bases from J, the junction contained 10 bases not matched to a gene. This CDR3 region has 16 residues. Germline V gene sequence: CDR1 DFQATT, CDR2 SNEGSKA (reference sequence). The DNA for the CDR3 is TGCAGTGCTAGAGACCTAAGGACAGGGGAGGTGGATACGCAGTATTTT. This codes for CSARDLRTGEVDTQYF.

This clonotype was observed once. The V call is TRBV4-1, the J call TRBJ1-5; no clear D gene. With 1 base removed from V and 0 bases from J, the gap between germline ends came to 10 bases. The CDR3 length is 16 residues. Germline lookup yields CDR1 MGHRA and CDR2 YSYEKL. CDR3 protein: CASSQALGYSNQPQHF. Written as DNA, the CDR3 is TGCGCCAGCAGCCAAGCCCTGGGGTATAGCAATCAGCCCCAGCATTTT.

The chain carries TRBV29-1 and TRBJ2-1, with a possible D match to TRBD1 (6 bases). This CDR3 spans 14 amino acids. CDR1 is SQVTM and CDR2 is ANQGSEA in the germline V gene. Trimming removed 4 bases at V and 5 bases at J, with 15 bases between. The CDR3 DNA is TGCAGCGTTGTTTCTGGTGCAGGGGACAATGAGCAGTTCTTC. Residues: CSVVSGAGDNEQFF.

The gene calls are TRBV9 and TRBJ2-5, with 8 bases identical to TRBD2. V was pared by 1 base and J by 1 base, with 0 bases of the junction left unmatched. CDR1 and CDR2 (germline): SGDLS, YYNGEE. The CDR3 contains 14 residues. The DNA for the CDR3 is TGTGCCAGCAGCGTAACTAGCGGCCAAGAGACCCAGTACTTC. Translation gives CASSVTSGQETQYF.

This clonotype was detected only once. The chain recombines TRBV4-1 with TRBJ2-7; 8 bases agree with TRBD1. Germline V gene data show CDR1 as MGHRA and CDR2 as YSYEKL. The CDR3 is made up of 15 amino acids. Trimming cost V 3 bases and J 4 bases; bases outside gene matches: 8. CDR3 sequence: CASSHIGDRGYEQYF. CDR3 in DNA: TGCGCCAGCAGCCACATCGGAGACAGGGGTTACGAGCAGTACTTC.

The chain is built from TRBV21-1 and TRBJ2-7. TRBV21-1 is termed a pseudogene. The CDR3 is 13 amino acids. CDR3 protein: CASSKGRSSEQYF. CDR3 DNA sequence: TGTGCCAGCAGCAAAGGAAGGAGCTCCGAGCAGTACTTC.

DNA for the CDR3: TGCGCCAGCAGCCGAATTACCCTAGCGGGCCCCCGTGGAGAGACCCAGTACTTC. Protein sequence: CASSRITLAGPRGETQYF. The chain is built from TRBV4-1 and TRBJ2-5, with TRBD2 identical over 8 bases. The ends lost 4 bases at V and 4 bases at J; junction bases unmatched: 17. In germline, CDR1 is MGHRA, CDR2 YSYEKL. The CDR3 runs 18 residues.

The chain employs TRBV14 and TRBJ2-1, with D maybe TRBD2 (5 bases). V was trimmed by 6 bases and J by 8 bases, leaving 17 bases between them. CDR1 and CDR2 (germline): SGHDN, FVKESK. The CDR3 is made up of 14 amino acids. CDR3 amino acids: CASSRGVFFDEQFF. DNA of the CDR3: TGTGCCAGCAGTCGGGGAGTCTTCTTCGATGAGCAGTTCTTC.

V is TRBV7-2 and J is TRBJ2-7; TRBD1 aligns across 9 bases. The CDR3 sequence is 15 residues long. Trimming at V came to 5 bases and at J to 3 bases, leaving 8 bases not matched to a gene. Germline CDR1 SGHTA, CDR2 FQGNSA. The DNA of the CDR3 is TGTGCCAGCAGCCCAATCCGGGACAGGGACTACGAGCAGTACTTC. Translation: CASSPIRDRDYEQYF.

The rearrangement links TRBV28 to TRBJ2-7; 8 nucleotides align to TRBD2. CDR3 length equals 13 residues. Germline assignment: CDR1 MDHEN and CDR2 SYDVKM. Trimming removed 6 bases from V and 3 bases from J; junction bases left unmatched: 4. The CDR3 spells CASRTGTSYEQYF. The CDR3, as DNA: TGTGCCAGCAGGACCGGGACTAGCTACGAGCAGTACTTC.

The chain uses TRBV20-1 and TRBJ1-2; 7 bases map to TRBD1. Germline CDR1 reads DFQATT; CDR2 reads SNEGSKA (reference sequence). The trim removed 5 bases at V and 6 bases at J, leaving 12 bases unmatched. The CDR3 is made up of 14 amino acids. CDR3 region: CSAHGQAPRDGYTF. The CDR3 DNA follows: TGCAGTGCTCACGGACAGGCCCCTAGGGATGGCTACACCTTC.

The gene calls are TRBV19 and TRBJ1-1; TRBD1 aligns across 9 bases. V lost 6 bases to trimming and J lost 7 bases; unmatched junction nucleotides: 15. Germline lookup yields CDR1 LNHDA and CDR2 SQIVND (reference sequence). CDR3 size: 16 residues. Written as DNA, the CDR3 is TGTGCCAGTAGCATGTACGGGACAGGGCCCGTTCGTGAAGCTTTCTTT. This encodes CASSMYGTGPVREAFF.

CDR3 sequence (DNA): TGCGCCAGCAGTCTCGGGACTAGCGGGAGATACGAGCAGTACTTC. Protein sequence: CASSLGTSGRYEQYF. The chain carries TRBV5-1 and TRBJ2-7, with TRBD2 identical over 14 bases. Germline V gives CDR1 SGHRS, CDR2 YFSETQ. This CDR3 has 15 residues. V dropped 5 bases and J dropped 4; count of bases not matched to a gene: 5.

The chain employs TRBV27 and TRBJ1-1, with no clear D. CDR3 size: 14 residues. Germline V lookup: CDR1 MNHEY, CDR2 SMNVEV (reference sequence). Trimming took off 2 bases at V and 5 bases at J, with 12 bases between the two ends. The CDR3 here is CASSLRYGRTEAFF. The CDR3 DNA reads TGTGCCAGCAGTTTACGATACGGGAGGACTGAAGCTTTCTTT.

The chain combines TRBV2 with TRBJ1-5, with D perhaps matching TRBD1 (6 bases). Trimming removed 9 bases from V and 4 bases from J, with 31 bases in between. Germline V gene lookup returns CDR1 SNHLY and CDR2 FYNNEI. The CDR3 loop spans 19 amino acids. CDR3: CASNSRTSYTQGENQPQHF. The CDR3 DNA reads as TGTGCCAGTAACTCCAGAACGAGTTACACACAGGGTGAGAATCAGCCCCAGCATTTT.

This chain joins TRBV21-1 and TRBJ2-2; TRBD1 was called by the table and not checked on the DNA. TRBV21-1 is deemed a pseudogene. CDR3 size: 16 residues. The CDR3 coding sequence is TGTGCCAGCAGCAGAGGACAGGGGCGCAGGTCCGGGGAGCTGTTTTTT. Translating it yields CASSRGQGRRSGELFF.

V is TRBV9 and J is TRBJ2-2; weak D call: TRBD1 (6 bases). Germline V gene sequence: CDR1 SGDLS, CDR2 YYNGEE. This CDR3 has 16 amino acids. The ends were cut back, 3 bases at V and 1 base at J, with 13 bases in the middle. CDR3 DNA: TGTGCCAGCAGCGGACCAGGGGATAGGAACACCGGGGAGCTGTTTTTT. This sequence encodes CASSGPGDRNTGELFF.

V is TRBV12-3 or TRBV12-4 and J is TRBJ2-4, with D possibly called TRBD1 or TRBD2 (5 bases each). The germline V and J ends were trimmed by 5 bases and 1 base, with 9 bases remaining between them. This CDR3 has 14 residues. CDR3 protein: CASSPREAKNIQYF. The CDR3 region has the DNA TGTGCCAGCAGTCCCAGGGAGGCCAAAAACATTCAGTACTTC.

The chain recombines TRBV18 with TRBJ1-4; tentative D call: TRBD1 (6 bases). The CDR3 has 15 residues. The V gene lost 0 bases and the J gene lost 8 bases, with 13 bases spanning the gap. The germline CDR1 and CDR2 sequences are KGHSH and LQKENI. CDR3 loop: CASSPPQGQREKLFF. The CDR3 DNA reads TGTGCCAGCTCACCACCACAGGGCCAACGAGAAAAACTGTTTTTT.

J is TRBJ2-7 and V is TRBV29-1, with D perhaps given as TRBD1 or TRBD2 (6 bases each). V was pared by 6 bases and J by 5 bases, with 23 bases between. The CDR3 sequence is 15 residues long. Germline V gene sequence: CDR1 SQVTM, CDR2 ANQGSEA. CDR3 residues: CSVRGADGNEDEQYF. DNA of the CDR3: TGCAGCGTAAGGGGGGCCGACGGGAACGAGGACGAGCAGTACTTC.

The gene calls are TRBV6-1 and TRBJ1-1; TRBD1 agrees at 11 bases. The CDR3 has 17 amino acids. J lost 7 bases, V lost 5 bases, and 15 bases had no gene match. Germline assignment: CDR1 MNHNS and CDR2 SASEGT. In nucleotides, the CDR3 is TGTGCCAGCAGTCCCTCTTACGGGGACAGGGGGAGGGATGAAGCTTTCTTT. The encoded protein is CASSPSYGDRGRDEAFF.

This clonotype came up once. CDR3 DNA sequence: TGCGCCAGCAGTGAGTCCCGAGGGGGCCAAGAGACCCAGTACTTC. Translation: CASSESRGGQETQYF. The chain combines TRBV10-2 with TRBJ2-5, with D possibly being TRBD1 (6 bases). Germline V lookup: CDR1 WSHSY, CDR2 SAAADI. Trimming took 0 bases from V and 1 from J, leaving 9 bases between them. The CDR3 has 15 amino acids.

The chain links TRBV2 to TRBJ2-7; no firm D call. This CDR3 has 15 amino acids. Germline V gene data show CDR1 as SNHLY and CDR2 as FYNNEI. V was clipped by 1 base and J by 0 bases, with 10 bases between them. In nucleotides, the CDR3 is TGTGCCAGCAGTGAAGGGAGATCGAGCTCCTACGAGCAGTACTTC. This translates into CASSEGRSSSYEQYF.

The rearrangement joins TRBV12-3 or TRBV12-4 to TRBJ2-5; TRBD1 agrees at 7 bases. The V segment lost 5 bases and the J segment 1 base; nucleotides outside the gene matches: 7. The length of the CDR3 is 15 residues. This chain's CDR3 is CASSAPGQLQETQYF. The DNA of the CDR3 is TGTGCCAGCAGTGCACCGGGACAGCTCCAAGAGACCCAGTACTTC.

The CDR3 sequence: CASSVAVGRVSSGNTIYF. For the CDR3, the DNA is TGTGCCAGCAGCGTAGCGGTGGGCAGGGTGAGCTCTGGAAACACCATATATTTT. The chain has TRBV9 and TRBJ1-3, with D possibly TRBD1 on 5 matching bases. CDR3 length: 18 residues. V lost 0 bases and J 0 bases, leaving 16 bases between the germline ends. Germline CDR1 is SGDLS and CDR2 is YYNGEE.